The present T cell receptor beta chain was sequenced within a study of blood T cells in healthy people across ages. In the study overall: For every two T cells, template switching captured about one barcoded beta molecule.

Study results and limitations: Both naive CD4+ cell counts and diversity were greater in long-lived donors than in aged donors.

This CDR3 region has 15 residues. Germline CDR1 reads DFQATT; CDR2 reads SNEGSKA (reference sequence). The V segment lost 3 bases and the J segment 5 bases; nucleotides outside the gene matches: 12. A J-beta primer mix and a sample-barcoded 5' primer were used in a second PCR of roughly 6 to 11 cycles. Each CDR3 protein is one row after TCRdb ran MiXCR on the 5' RACE reads. The data show some 640,000 distinct CDR3 sequences, over 45% seen once. The table lists this clonotype with a few counts. The antigen remains unidentified. The genes are TRBV20-1 and TRBJ2-5; TRBD1 aligns across 7 bases. Material: blood. This TCR came from a woman aged 55-75 years in good health. The CDR3 nucleotides are TGCAGTGCTAGGGCTGGGACAGCGGATTTGGAGACCCAGTACTTC. It encodes CSARAGTADLETQYF.